This T cell receptor beta chain was sequenced in a study of T cells in Graves' hyperthyroidism and ophthalmopathy. Study findings and constraints: Most thyroid clonotypes expanded above 0.001 appeared in blood too.

Patients aged 18 to 65 had newly diagnosed hyperthyroidism lasting under 2 months. Researchers took RNA transcripts and amplified the TCR beta CDR3 regions from them. The HTBI primer set was used in a first-round RT-PCR of the TCR CDR3. TCRdb passed the multiplex PCR reads through MiXCR, listing each CDR3 protein once. Of about 350,000 distinct CDR3 sequences in the sample, 11% to 15% were seen once. V lost 6 bases, J lost 8 bases, and 19 bases lay in between. Germline V lookup: CDR1 SGHAT, CDR2 FQNNGV. The CDR3 sequence is 15 residues long. This clonotype was seen at least ten times. Its target is unknown.

The sequenced material came from blood. This clonotype originated in a woman aged 25 to 39 with Graves' hyperthyroidism. The chain couples TRBV11-2 to TRBJ2-2; D possibly corresponds to TRBD1 (7 bases). The CDR3 loop reads CASRPFGGTVGELFF. CDR3 DNA sequence: TGTGCCAGCAGACCTTTCGGCGGGACAGTAGGGGAGCTGTTTTTT.